The 2 T cell receptor beta chains in this list originate from one sample, sequenced in a study of cytomegalovirus exposure and HLA in healthy donors. 13 Jbeta primers and 60 Vbeta primers were used for the PCR. Only in-frame clones appear in the TCRdb table, and some are missing; sequencing was by immunoSEQ multiplex PCR. Its listing shows about 64,000 clones. Material: PBMCs. The receptors were gathered from a woman under 30 in good health and CMV-seronegative.

This sequence joins TRBV30 and TRBJ1-2; 10 nucleotides agree with TRBD1. Looked up from germline, CDR1 is GTSNPN and CDR2 is SVGIG (reference sequence). The V segment lost 1 base and the J segment 1 base; nucleotides outside the gene matches: 0. The CDR3 totals 14 residues. CDR3 protein: CAWSGTGGNYGYTF. The CDR3 bases are TGTGCCTGGAGTGGGACAGGGGGTAACTATGGCTACACCTTC.

The chain links TRBV4-1 to TRBJ2-5; 9 nucleotides line up with TRBD1. The length of the CDR3 is 16 residues. Germline CDR1 is MGHRA and CDR2 is YSYEKL. Unmatched junction bases numbered 9, after V lost 3 bases and J lost 4 bases. CDR3: CASSQAGQGAPETQYF. For the CDR3, the DNA is TGCGCCAGCAGCCAGGCGGGACAGGGAGCGCCAGAGACCCAGTACTTC.